What follows are 20 T cell receptor beta chains derived from one specimen sequenced in a study of identifying expanded T cells in peripheral blood. Clones were sequenced by immunoSEQ multiplex PCR, and TCRdb holds only the in-frame ones, with some missing. The sample includes under 150,000 clones, about 80% of them seen just once. The sequencing sample was made of blood. These receptor sequences come from a person aged 18 to 70 in good health.

DNA of the CDR3: TGTGCCAGCAGTGATCTAGCGGGGGTTTCTGCGCAGTATTTT. Protein: CASSDLAGVSAQYF. The chain is built from TRBV2 and TRBJ2-3; 10 bases are shared with TRBD2. The CDR3 consists of 14 residues. The J segment lost 10 bases and the V segment lost 3 bases, leaving 7 bases of the junction unmatched. In germline, CDR1 is SNHLY, CDR2 FYNNEI.

This clone was observed a single time. Other DNA sequences in this specimen translate into the identical CDR3. The CDR3, as DNA: TGTGCCAGCAGCAGGCGAGCGGGGGGTCGGAGCGGGGAGCTGTTTTTT. It yields the protein CASSRRAGGRSGELFF. The V gene is TRBV7-2, the J gene TRBJ2-2; the match to TRBD2 covers 9 bases. Per germline, CDR1 SGHTA and CDR2 FQGNSA. V shed 5 bases and J 7 bases; nucleotides not matched to a gene: 11. The CDR3 runs to 16 residues.

V is TRBV4-3 and J is TRBJ1-1; D is possibly TRBD1 (5 bases). The germline gives CDR1 LGHNA, CDR2 YSLEER. This CDR3 is built from 17 residues. V was trimmed by 2 bases and J by 5 bases, leaving 21 bases between them. The CDR3 coding sequence is TGCGCCAGCAGCCAAACTCAAGGGATCCAGGGTTGGACTGAAGCTTTCTTT. It codes for CASSQTQGIQGWTEAFF.

The genes are TRBV7-2 and TRBJ2-3; the D is unclear. The germline V gene has CDR1 SGHTA and CDR2 FQGNSA. V dropped 2 bases and J dropped 6 bases, with 9 bases sitting between them. This CDR3 is 13 amino acids long. CDR3 in DNA: TGTGCCAGCAGCTTAATGGCCTGGGATACGCAGTATTTT. Protein product: CASSLMAWDTQYF.

The chain recombines TRBV6-5 with TRBJ1-4; TRBD1 is a possible D gene (6 bases). Trimming left V 2 bases short and J 9 bases short, with 19 bases between. This CDR3 has 16 residues. Germline-derived CDR1 and CDR2 are MNHEY and SVGAGI. The CDR3 DNA reads as TGTGCCAGCAGTTACCTCTCAGGGGCAAGTGGGAAAAAACTGTTTTTT. Its protein product is CASSYLSGASGKKLFF.

The chain has TRBV15 and TRBJ1-5, with D unclear. The germline V and J ends were trimmed by 7 bases and 2 bases, with 12 bases remaining between them. The germline V gene encodes CDR1 LNHNV and CDR2 YYDKDF (reference sequence). This CDR3 contains 14 residues. CDR3 in DNA: TGTGCCACCAAGGGAATGTTGGGCAATCAGCCCCAGCATTTT. Its protein product is CATKGMLGNQPQHF.

The CDR3 bases are TGTGCCAGCAGCTTAGCAGGGAACAATGAGCAGTTCTTC. Encoded protein: CASSLAGNNEQFF. The chain is built from TRBV7-9 and TRBJ2-1; no definite D call. The germline V gene has CDR1 SEHNR and CDR2 FQNEAQ (reference sequence). V was pared by 0 bases and J by 5 bases, with 5 bases between. The CDR3 is 13 amino acids.

The rearrangement links TRBV5-1 to TRBJ1-1; D not resolved. Germline-derived CDR1 and CDR2 are SGHRS and YFSETQ. V lost 4 bases and J lost 7, with 14 bases in between. This CDR3 has 13 amino acids. CDR3 DNA: TGCGCCAGCAGCCTTACCGGGTCTATTGAAGCTTTCTTT. Amino acids: CASSLTGSIEAFF. Drawing the rest from reference TRBV5-1 and TRBJ1-1, the complete variable domain is KAGVTQTPRYLIKTRGQQVTLSCSPISGHRSVSWYQQTPGQGLQFLFEYFSETQRNKGNFPGRFSGRQFSNSRSEMNVSTLELGDSALYLCASSLTGSIEAFFGQGTRLTVV.

The V gene is TRBV7-8, the J gene TRBJ1-4; perhaps TRBD1 as D (6 bases). V lost 5 bases, J lost 0 bases, and 16 bases lay in between. The CDR3 sequence is 17 residues long. Germline-derived CDR1 and CDR2 are SGHVS and FQNEAQ. The CDR3 DNA follows: TGTGCCAGCAGCCGATGGAGGGGGTTTGCAACTAATGAAAAACTGTTTTTT. Amino acids: CASSRWRGFATNEKLFF.

The chain has TRBV10-3 and TRBJ1-3; 7 bases fit TRBD1. V lost 10 bases, J lost 1 base, and 7 bases stayed unmatched. The germline gives CDR1 ENHRY, CDR2 SYGVKD. There are 14 residues in the CDR3. CDR3 region: CATGSGGSGNTIYF. The CDR3, as DNA: TGTGCCACTGGGTCAGGGGGGTCTGGAAACACCATATATTTT.

The V call is TRBV4-1, the J call TRBJ2-5, with 11 bases aligning to TRBD1. The V and J ends lost 2 bases and 5 bases, in that order; junction bases with no gene match: 13. The CDR3 totals 18 residues. The germline V gene has CDR1 MGHRA and CDR2 YSYEKL. The CDR3 spells CASSQNPRTGGWGETQYF. Here the CDR3 DNA reads TGCGCCAGCAGCCAAAACCCAAGGACAGGGGGCTGGGGGGAGACCCAGTACTTC.

This clone was counted once. The chain joins TRBV19 to TRBJ2-4; D might be TRBD2 (5 bases). With 4 bases removed from V and 3 bases from J, the gap between germline ends came to 13 bases. The CDR3 extends over 15 amino acids. CDR1 and CDR2 from the germline V gene are LNHDA and SQIVND (reference sequence). Here the CDR3 reads CASSTVLGGKNIQYF. Here the CDR3 DNA reads TGTGCCAGTAGTACCGTTCTAGGAGGCAAAAACATTCAGTACTTC.

This clone occurred a few times. This sequence joins TRBV25-1 and TRBJ2-2, with D perhaps TRBD1 (5 bases). Germline lookup yields CDR1 MGHDK and CDR2 SYGVNS. Trimming removed 1 base at V and 5 bases at J, with 17 bases between. CDR3 length: 17 residues. Here the CDR3 reads CASSEWFAGHGTGELFF. CDR3 bases: TGTGCCAGCAGTGAATGGTTTGCAGGGCACGGAACCGGGGAGCTGTTTTTT.

The chain has TRBV9 and TRBJ2-3, with 8 bases lining up with TRBD1. The V and J ends lost 3 bases and 4 bases, in that order; junction bases with no gene match: 10. The CDR3 runs to 16 residues. Germline values: CDR1 SGDLS, CDR2 YYNGEE. CDR3 sequence reads: CASSAMTGVVADTQYF. CDR3 in DNA: TGTGCCAGCAGCGCTATGACAGGGGTGGTAGCAGATACGCAGTATTTT.

The V and J genes are TRBV29-1 and TRBJ2-1; 8 nucleotides line up with TRBD1. The CDR3 is 16 residues long. With 6 bases clipped from V and 4 bases from J, the junction kept 14 bases outside the gene matches. Germline V gene data show CDR1 as SQVTM and CDR2 as ANQGSEA. The CDR3: CSVPGQGGQVYNEQFF. CDR3 nucleotides: TGCAGCGTCCCCGGGCAGGGGGGACAGGTGTACAATGAGCAGTTCTTC.

V and J are TRBV5-5 and TRBJ1-1; possible D gene TRBD1, 5 bases. With 4 bases removed from V and 1 base from J, the gap between germline ends came to 11 bases. The CDR3 totals 14 residues. Germline CDR1 is SGHKS and CDR2 is YYEKEE (reference sequence). CDR3 coding DNA: TGTGCCAGCAGCGCGGGACCGGAGAACACTGAAGCTTTCTTT. The encoded protein is CASSAGPENTEAFF.

This clone was seen only once. The chain couples TRBV7-8 to TRBJ1-1; D is ambiguous. Trimming removed 1 base at V and 8 bases at J, with 14 bases between. CDR1 and CDR2 from the germline V gene are SGHVS and FQNEAQ. This CDR3 contains 14 residues. The CDR3 sequence: CASSLGAETYEAFF. In nucleotides, the CDR3 is TGTGCCAGCAGCTTAGGTGCCGAGACTTACGAAGCTTTCTTT. The full variable domain, with the rest looked up from reference TRBV7-8 and TRBJ1-1, is GAGVSQSPRYKVAKRGQDVALRCDPISGHVSLFWYQQALGQGPEFLTYFQNEAQLDKSGLPSDRFFAERPEGSVSTLKIQRTQQEDSAVYLCASSLGAETYEAFFGQGTRLTVV.

The chain has TRBV29-1 and TRBJ2-1; maybe TRBD2 (7 bases). CDR3 length: 12 residues. CDR1 SQVTM and CDR2 ANQGSEA come from the germline V gene. With 5 bases removed from V and 5 bases from J, the gap between germline ends came to 10 bases. Here the CDR3 DNA reads TGCAGCGTTAGGGAGGGGGACAATGAGCAGTTCTTC. This sequence encodes CSVREGDNEQFF.

This chain's CDR3 is CASSDREGQPQHF. In DNA, the CDR3 is TGTGCCAGCAGTGATCGGGAGGGTCAGCCCCAGCATTTT. This chain joins TRBV6-4 and TRBJ1-5; no definite D call. The CDR3 has 13 amino acids. CDR1 and CDR2 (germline): MRHNA, SNTAGT. The V gene lost 3 bases and the J gene lost 6 bases, with 9 bases spanning the gap.

The V gene is TRBV7-6, the J gene TRBJ2-6, with 9 bases that match TRBD1. Trimming at V came to 0 bases and at J to 2 bases, leaving 5 bases not matched to a gene. The CDR3 has 18 residues. Germline CDR1 is SGHVS and CDR2 is FNYEAQ. CDR3: CASSLARGTGTGANVLTF. The CDR3 coding sequence is TGTGCCAGCAGCTTAGCGCGGGGGACAGGGACTGGGGCCAACGTCCTGACTTTC. The full variable domain, completed using reference TRBV7-6 and TRBJ2-6, is GAGVSQSPRYKVTKRGQDVALRCDPISGHVSLYWYRQALGQGPEFLTYFNYEAQQDKSGLPNDRFSAERPEGSISTLTIQRTEQRDSAMYRCASSLARGTGTGANVLTFGAGSRLTVL.